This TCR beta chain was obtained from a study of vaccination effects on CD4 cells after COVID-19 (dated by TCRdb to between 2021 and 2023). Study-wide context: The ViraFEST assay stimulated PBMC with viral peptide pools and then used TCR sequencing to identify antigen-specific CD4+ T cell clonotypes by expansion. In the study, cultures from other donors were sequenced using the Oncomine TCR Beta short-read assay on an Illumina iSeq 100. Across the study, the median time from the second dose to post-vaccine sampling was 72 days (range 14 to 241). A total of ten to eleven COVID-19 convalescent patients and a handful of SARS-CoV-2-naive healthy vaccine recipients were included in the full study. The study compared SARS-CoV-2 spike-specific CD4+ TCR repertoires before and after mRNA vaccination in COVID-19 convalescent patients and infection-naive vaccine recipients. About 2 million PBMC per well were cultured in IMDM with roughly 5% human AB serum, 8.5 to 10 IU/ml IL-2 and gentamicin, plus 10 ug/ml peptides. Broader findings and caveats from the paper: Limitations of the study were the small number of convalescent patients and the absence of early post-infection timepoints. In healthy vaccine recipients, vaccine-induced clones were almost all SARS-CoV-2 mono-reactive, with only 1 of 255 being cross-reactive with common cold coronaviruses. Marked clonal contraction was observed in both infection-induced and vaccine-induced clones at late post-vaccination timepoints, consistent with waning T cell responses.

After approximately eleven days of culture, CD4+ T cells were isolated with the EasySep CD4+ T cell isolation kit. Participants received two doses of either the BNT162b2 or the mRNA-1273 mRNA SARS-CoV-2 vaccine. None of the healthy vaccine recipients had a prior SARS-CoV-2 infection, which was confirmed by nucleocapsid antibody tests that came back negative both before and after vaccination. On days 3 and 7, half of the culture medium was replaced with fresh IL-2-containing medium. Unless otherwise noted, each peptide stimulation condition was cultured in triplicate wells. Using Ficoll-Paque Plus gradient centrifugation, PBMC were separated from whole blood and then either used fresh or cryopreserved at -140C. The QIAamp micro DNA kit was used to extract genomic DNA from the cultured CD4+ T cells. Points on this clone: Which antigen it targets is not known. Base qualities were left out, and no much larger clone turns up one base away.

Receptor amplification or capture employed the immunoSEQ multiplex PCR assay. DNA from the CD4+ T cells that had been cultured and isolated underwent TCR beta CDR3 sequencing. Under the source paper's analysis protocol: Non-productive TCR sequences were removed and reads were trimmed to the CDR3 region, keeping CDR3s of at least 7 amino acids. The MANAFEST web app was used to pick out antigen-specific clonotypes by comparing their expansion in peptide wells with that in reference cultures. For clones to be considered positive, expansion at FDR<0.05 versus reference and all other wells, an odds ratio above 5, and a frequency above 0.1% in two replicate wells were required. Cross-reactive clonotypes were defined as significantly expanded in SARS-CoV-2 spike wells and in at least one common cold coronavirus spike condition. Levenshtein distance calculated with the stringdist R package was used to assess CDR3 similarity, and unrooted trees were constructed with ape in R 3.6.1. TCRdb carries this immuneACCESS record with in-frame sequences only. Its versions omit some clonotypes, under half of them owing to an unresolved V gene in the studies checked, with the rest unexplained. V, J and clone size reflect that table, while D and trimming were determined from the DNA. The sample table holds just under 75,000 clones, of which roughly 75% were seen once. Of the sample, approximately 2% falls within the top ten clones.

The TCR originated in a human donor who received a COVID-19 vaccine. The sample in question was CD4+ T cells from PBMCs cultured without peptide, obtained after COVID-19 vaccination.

The nucleotides read TGTGCTAGTGGTTTGACCGAGGGGACTGGCTACACCTTC. The encoded protein is CASGLTEGTGYTF. The chain is assembled from TRBV12-5 and TRBJ1-2; the D region possibly corresponds to TRBD1 (5 bases align). Inclusive of the bounding cysteine and phenylalanine, the CDR3 is 13 residues long. Here the CDR3 DNA is all that survives: 39 bases in frame from base 1. The V end loses 2 bases and the J end loses 7 bases, and a stretch of 11 bases separates them. For CDR1 and CDR2, the germline V gene lists LGHNT and FRNRAP.